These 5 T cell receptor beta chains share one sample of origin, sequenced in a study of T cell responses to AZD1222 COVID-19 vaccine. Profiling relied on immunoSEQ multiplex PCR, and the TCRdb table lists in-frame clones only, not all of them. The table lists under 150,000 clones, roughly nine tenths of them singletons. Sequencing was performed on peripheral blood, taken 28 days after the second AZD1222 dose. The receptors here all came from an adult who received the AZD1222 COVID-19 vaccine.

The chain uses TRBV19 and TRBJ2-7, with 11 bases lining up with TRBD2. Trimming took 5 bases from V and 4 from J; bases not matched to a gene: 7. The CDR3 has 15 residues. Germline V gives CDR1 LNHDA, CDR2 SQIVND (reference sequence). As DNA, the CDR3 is TGTGCCAGTAGTCCCCTAGCGGGAGGTTCTTACGAGCAGTACTTC. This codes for CASSPLAGGSYEQYF.

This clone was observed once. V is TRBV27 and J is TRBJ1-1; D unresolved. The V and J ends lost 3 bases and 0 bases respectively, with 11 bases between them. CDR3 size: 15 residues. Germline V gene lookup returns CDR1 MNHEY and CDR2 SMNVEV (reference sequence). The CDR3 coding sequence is TGTGCCAGCAGTTTGTCAGCTCTTATGAACACTGAAGCTTTCTTT. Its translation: CASSLSALMNTEAFF.

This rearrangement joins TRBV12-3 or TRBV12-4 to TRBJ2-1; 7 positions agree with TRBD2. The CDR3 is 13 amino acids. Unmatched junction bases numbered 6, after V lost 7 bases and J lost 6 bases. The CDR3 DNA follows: TGTGCCAGCACCTTCCGACTAGCCAATGAGCAGTTCTTC. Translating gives CASTFRLANEQFF.

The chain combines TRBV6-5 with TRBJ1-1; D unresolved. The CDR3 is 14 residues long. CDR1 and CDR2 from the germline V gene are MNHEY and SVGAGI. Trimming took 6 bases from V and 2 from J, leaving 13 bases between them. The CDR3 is CASSLLDGNTEAFF. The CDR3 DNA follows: TGTGCCAGCAGCTTATTAGACGGAAACACTGAAGCTTTCTTT.

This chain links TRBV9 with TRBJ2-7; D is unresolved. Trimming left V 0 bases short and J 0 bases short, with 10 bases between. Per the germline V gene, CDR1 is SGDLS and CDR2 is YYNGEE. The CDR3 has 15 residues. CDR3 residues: CASSVDGTSSYEQYF. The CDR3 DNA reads TGTGCCAGCAGCGTAGACGGTACGAGCTCCTACGAGCAGTACTTC.